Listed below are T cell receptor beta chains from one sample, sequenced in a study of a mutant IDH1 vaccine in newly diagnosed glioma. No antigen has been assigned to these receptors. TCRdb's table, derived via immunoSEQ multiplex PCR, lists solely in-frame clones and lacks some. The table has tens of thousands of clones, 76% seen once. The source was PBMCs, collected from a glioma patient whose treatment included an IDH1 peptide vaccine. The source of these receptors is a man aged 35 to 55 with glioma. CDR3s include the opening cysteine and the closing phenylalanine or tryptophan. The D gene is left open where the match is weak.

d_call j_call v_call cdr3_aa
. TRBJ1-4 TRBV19 CASSFQGGERLFF
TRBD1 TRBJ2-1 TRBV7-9 CASSARGQGSYNEQFF
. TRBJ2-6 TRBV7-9 CASSSLARDSGANVLTF
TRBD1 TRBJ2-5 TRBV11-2 CASSPDRGETQYF
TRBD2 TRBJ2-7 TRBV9 CASSPTSGSSYEQYF
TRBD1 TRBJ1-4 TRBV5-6 CASSWGQTNEKLFF
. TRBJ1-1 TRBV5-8 CASSFLTRLEAFF
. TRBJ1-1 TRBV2 CASKVGDTEAFF
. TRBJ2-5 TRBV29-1 CSVAAELQETQYF
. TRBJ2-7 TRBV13 CASSLEGGGTYEQYF
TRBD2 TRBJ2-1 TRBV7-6 CASSLGLAATYNEQFF
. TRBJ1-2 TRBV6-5 CASSSRGGGLAGYTF
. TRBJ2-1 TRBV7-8 CASSRGWRDEQFF
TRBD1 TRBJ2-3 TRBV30 CAWSIRTGAGTDTQYF
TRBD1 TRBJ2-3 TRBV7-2 CASSTRDRDTQYF
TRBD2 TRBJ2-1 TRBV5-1 CASSPREGYNEQFF
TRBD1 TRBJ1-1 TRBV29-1 CSVRTGGDTEAFF
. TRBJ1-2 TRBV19 CASSIELRRGYTF
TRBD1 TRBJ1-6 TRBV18 CASLTGGSNSPLHF
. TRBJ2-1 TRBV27 CASSPTPSSYNEQFF
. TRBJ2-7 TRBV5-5 CASSHADGLGEQYF
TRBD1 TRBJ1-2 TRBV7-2 CASSLETGDYGYTF
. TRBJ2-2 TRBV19 CASTRSGTNTGELFF
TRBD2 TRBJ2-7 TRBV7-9 CASSLSGLAGGFGEQYF
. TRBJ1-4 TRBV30 CAWEDGQSLNEKLFF
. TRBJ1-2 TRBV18 CASSPGGRGYHGYTF
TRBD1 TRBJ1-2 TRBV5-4 CASSVKDRPYGYTF
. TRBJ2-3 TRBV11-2 CASEVGLAKSTDTQYF
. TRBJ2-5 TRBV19 CASSLQGLLRETQYF
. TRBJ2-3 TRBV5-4 CASSLEAGLTDTQYF
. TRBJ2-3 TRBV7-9 CASSSLNRDEMGTQYF
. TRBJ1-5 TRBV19 CASSSPTRQGLKKPQHF
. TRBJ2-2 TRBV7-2 CASSLAMRARTGELFF
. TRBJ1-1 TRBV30 CAWLRDSHTEAFF
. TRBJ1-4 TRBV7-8 CASSPRSGPEKLFF
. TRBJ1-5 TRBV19 CASRSTGRLDSNQPQHF
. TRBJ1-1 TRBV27 CASSPTRKNTEAFF
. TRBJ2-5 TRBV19 CATSRREQETQYF
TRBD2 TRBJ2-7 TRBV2 CASSATGTSGRHEQYF
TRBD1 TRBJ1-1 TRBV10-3 CATARLQGEGEAFF
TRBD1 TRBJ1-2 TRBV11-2 CASSSYRTGGAHGYTF
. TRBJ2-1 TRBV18 CASSPPGNEQFF
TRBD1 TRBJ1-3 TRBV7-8 CASSPPLGDSLSGNTIYF
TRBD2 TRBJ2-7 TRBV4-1 CASSRETSGYEQYF
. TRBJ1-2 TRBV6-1 CASRPAGPNGHGYTF